These T cell receptor beta chains were read from a single sample in a study of siplizumab effects on memory and regulatory T cells. TCRdb's copy holds only in-frame clones and misses some; the assay was immunoSEQ multiplex PCR. The sample carries more than 95,000 clones, over 90% recorded once. Material: Tregs sorted from blood. Receptor source: a human donor in good health. Both conserved end residues are part of each CDR3. The D gene is left open where the match is weak. Size is stated for part of the rows, as once, few or many counts, or as a class when the clone is expanded.

v_gene	abundance	d_gene	j_gene	CDR3aa	CDR3nt
TRBV2	.	.	TRBJ1-4	CASTERGGEKLFF	TGTGCCAGCACCGAGCGGGGAGGTGAAAAACTGTTTTTT
TRBV6-1	.	TRBD1	TRBJ2-1	CASSAGQGANNEQFF	TGTGCCAGCAGTGCAGGACAGGGGGCGAACAATGAGCAGTTCTTC
TRBV5-1	.	.	TRBJ1-4	CASSSGARYEKLFF	TGCGCCAGCAGCTCGGGGGCGCGTTATGAAAAACTGTTTTTT
TRBV19	.	.	TRBJ2-4	CASSIERGGIQYF	TGTGCCAGTAGTATAGAACGAGGAGGCATTCAGTACTTC
TRBV6-1	.	.	TRBJ1-1	CASSEGVEAFF	TGTGCCAGCAGTGAAGGGGTTGAAGCTTTCTTT
TRBV6-1	.	.	TRBJ1-5	CASSEITASNQPQHF	TGTGCCAGCAGTGAAATAACAGCCAGCAATCAGCCCCAGCATTTT
TRBV6-1	.	TRBD1	TRBJ1-5	CASSEARGTAQPQHF	TGTGCCAGCAGTGAAGCCAGGGGGACGGCTCAGCCCCAGCATTTT
TRBV4-1	.	TRBD1	TRBJ1-4	CASSPGTGGEKLFF	TGCGCCAGCAGCCCCGGGACAGGGGGGGAAAAACTGTTTTTT
TRBV5-6	.	.	TRBJ1-2	CASSPLSMWGYTF	TGTGCCAGCAGCCCTCTGAGTATGTGGGGCTACACCTTC
TRBV9	.	.	TRBJ2-5	CASSVDGRGETQYF	TGTGCCAGCAGCGTAGACGGGAGAGGTGAGACCCAGTACTTC
TRBV10-3	once	.	TRBJ2-3	CASTPGSTDTQYF	TGTGCGAGCACGCCAGGCAGCACAGATACGCAGTATTTT
TRBV7-9	few	.	TRBJ1-1	CASSLAPVNTEAFF	TGTGCCAGCAGCTTAGCGCCAGTGAACACTGAAGCTTTCTTT
TRBV10-3	.	TRBD2	TRBJ2-3	CATSDSREALTQYF	TGTGCCACCTCCGACAGCCGGGAGGCTCTTACGCAGTATTTT
TRBV7-3	.	.	TRBJ1-1	CASSLGPAAEAFF	TGTGCCAGCAGCTTAGGTCCAGCCGCTGAAGCTTTCTTT
TRBV4-3	.	.	TRBJ1-1	CASSQESRTEAFF	TGCGCCAGCAGCCAAGAAAGTAGAACTGAAGCTTTCTTT
TRBV27	.	.	TRBJ1-6	CASSLDRLLNSPLHF	TGTGCCAGCAGTCTAGACAGGTTGCTGAATTCACCCCTCCACTTT
TRBV9	.	.	TRBJ2-5	CASSVGGIGETQYF	TGTGCCAGCAGCGTAGGCGGGATTGGGGAGACCCAGTACTTC
TRBV18	.	.	TRBJ1-1	CASSTLPPTEAFF	TGTGCCAGCTCAACCCTACCCCCGACTGAAGCTTTCTTT
TRBV5-1	once	.	TRBJ2-3	CASSLAGRLDTQYF	TGCGCCAGCAGCTTGGCCGGCAGGCTAGATACGCAGTATTTT
TRBV11-2	.	.	TRBJ1-1	CASSDNRGWNTEAFF	TGTGCCAGCAGCGACAACCGGGGCTGGAACACTGAAGCTTTCTTT
TRBV5-4	.	.	TRBJ1-6	CASSPGRGGNSPLHF	TGTGCCAGCAGCCCTGGGAGGGGCGGGAATTCACCCCTCCACTTT
TRBV30	.	.	TRBJ1-1	CAWSVLMNTEAFF	TGTGCCTGGAGTGTACTTATGAACACTGAAGCTTTCTTT
TRBV2	.	TRBD1	TRBJ1-1	CASSVGTGSSAAFF	TGTGCCAGCAGTGTGGGGACAGGTTCCTCCGCGGCTTTCTTT
TRBV5-8	.	.	TRBJ2-7	CASSLSWGAYEQYF	TGTGCCAGCAGCTTGAGTTGGGGAGCCTACGAGCAGTACTTC
TRBV6-6	.	.	TRBJ1-1	CASSSAPTEAFF	TGTGCCAGCAGTTCGGCACCCACTGAAGCTTTCTTT
TRBV2	.	.	TRBJ1-1	CASSAEGYTEAFF	TGTGCCAGCAGTGCGGAAGGGTACACTGAAGCTTTCTTT
TRBV30	once	TRBD2	TRBJ2-5	CAWSVLREGEFRETQYF	TGTGCCTGGAGTGTACTTAGGGAGGGAGAGTTCAGAGAGACCCAGTACTTC
TRBV6-1	.	.	TRBJ2-5	CASLGETQYF	TGTGCCAGCCTTGGGGAGACCCAGTACTTC
TRBV19	.	.	TRBJ1-2	CASSDGSTNYGYTF	TGTGCCAGTAGTGACGGAAGTACTAACTATGGCTACACCTTC
TRBV18	.	.	TRBJ1-2	CASSPDLANYGYTF	TGTGCCAGCTCACCAGATCTAGCTAACTATGGCTACACCTTC
TRBV18	.	.	TRBJ2-3	CASSPANRGGGDTQYF	TGTGCCAGCTCACCGGCGAACAGGGGAGGTGGGGATACGCAGTATTTT
TRBV5-1	.	TRBD1	TRBJ2-7	CASKGQGAAEQYF	TGCGCCAGCAAGGGACAGGGGGCCGCCGAGCAGTACTTC
TRBV6-5	.	TRBD2	TRBJ2-7	CASSYRPGLAGYEQYF	TGTGCCAGCAGTTACCGCCCTGGACTAGCGGGTTACGAGCAGTACTTC
TRBV4-3	.	TRBD2	TRBJ2-1	CASSQSPYLSGRVLYNEQFF	TGCGCCAGCAGCCAGTCCCCTTATCTTAGCGGGAGGGTACTTTACAATGAGCAGTTCTTC
TRBV11-2	.	.	TRBJ2-5	CASSLVALQETQYF	TGTGCCAGCAGCTTAGTAGCGTTGCAAGAGACCCAGTACTTC
TRBV6-1	.	.	TRBJ2-5	CASSRGLQETQYF	TGTGCCAGCAGCCGGGGACTTCAAGAGACCCAGTACTTC
TRBV27	.	.	TRBJ1-2	CASRGAAGKDNYGYTF	TGTGCCAGCAGGGGAGCTGCAGGGAAAGATAACTATGGCTACACCTTC